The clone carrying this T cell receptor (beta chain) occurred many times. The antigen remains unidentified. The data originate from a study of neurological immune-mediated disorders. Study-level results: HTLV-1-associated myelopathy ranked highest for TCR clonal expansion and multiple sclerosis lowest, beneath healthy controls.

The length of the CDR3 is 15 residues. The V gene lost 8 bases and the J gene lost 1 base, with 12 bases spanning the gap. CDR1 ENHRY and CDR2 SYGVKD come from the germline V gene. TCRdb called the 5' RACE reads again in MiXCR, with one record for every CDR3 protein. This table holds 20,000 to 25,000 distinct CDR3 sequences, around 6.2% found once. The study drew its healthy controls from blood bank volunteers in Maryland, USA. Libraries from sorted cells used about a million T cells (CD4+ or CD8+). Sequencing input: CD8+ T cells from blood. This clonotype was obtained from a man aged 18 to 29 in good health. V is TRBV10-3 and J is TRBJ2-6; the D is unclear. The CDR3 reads CAIGTKASGANVLTF. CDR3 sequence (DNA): TGTGCCATCGGCACGAAGGCTTCTGGGGCCAACGTCCTGACTTTC.